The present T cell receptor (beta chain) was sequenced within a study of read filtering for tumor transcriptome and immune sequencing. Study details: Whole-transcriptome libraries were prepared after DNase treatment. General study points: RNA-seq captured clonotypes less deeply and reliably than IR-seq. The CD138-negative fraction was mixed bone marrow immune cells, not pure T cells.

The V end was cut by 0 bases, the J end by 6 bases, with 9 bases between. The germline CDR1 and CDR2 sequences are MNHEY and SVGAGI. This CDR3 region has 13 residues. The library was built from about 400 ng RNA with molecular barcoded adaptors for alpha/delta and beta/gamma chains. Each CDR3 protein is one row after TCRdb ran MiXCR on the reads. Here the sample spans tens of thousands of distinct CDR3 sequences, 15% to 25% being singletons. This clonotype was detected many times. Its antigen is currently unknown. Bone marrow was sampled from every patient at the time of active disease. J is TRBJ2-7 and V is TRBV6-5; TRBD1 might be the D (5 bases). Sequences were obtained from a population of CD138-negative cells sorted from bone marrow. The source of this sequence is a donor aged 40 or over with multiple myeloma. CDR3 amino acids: CASSYSRRGEQYF. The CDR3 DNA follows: TGTGCCAGCAGTTACTCGAGAAGGGGCGAGCAGTACTTC.